This T cell receptor beta chain was recorded in a study of T cells in Graves' hyperthyroidism and ophthalmopathy. Amplification targeted TCR beta CDR3 regions from RNA transcripts. A set of HTBI primers served as the primers for a first-round RT-PCR of the TCR CDR3. TCRdb re-derived calls from the multiplex PCR reads in MiXCR, one entry per CDR3 protein. The sample yields a few hundred thousand distinct CDR3 sequences, about a sixth seen once. This CDR3 region has 15 residues. Losses at the gene ends were 6 bases for V and 5 bases for J; bases not matched to a gene: 8. From germline, CDR1 is MDHEN and CDR2 SYDVKM.

What was sequenced was blood. This receptor was obtained from a woman aged 40-49 years with Graves' ophthalmopathy. The rearrangement uses TRBV28 and TRBJ1-5; 9 bases map to TRBD1. CDR3 loop: CASSSRDRVHQPQHF. CDR3 coding DNA: TGTGCCAGCAGCTCACGGGACAGGGTCCATCAGCCCCAGCATTTT.